The source of this T cell receptor beta chain is a study of blood T cell repertoires in COVID-19. Background on the study: Specimens from acute and convalescent COVID-19 originated in the United States, Italy and Spain.

CDR1 and CDR2 (germline): SGHAT, FQNNGV. The CDR3 consists of 15 residues. V was pared by 5 bases and J by 1 base, with 7 bases of the junction left unmatched. Original methodology: Estimation of nucleated cell counts relied on the amplification of reference gene primers. Produced via immunoSEQ multiplex PCR; TCRdb's table is partial and in-frame only. Clonal size and the V and J genes are those of that table, whereas D and trimming came from the DNA. The repertoire holds around 140,000 clones, with 80% as singletons. Sequencing was carried out using peripheral blood. The clonotype originates from a man between 65 and 85 years old who had recovered from COVID-19. V usage is TRBV11-2 and J usage is TRBJ1-1, with 7 bases matching TRBD1. The CDR3 region is CASSLATGKNTEAFF. The DNA of the CDR3 is TGTGCCAGCAGCCTTGCGACAGGGAAGAACACTGAAGCTTTCTTT.